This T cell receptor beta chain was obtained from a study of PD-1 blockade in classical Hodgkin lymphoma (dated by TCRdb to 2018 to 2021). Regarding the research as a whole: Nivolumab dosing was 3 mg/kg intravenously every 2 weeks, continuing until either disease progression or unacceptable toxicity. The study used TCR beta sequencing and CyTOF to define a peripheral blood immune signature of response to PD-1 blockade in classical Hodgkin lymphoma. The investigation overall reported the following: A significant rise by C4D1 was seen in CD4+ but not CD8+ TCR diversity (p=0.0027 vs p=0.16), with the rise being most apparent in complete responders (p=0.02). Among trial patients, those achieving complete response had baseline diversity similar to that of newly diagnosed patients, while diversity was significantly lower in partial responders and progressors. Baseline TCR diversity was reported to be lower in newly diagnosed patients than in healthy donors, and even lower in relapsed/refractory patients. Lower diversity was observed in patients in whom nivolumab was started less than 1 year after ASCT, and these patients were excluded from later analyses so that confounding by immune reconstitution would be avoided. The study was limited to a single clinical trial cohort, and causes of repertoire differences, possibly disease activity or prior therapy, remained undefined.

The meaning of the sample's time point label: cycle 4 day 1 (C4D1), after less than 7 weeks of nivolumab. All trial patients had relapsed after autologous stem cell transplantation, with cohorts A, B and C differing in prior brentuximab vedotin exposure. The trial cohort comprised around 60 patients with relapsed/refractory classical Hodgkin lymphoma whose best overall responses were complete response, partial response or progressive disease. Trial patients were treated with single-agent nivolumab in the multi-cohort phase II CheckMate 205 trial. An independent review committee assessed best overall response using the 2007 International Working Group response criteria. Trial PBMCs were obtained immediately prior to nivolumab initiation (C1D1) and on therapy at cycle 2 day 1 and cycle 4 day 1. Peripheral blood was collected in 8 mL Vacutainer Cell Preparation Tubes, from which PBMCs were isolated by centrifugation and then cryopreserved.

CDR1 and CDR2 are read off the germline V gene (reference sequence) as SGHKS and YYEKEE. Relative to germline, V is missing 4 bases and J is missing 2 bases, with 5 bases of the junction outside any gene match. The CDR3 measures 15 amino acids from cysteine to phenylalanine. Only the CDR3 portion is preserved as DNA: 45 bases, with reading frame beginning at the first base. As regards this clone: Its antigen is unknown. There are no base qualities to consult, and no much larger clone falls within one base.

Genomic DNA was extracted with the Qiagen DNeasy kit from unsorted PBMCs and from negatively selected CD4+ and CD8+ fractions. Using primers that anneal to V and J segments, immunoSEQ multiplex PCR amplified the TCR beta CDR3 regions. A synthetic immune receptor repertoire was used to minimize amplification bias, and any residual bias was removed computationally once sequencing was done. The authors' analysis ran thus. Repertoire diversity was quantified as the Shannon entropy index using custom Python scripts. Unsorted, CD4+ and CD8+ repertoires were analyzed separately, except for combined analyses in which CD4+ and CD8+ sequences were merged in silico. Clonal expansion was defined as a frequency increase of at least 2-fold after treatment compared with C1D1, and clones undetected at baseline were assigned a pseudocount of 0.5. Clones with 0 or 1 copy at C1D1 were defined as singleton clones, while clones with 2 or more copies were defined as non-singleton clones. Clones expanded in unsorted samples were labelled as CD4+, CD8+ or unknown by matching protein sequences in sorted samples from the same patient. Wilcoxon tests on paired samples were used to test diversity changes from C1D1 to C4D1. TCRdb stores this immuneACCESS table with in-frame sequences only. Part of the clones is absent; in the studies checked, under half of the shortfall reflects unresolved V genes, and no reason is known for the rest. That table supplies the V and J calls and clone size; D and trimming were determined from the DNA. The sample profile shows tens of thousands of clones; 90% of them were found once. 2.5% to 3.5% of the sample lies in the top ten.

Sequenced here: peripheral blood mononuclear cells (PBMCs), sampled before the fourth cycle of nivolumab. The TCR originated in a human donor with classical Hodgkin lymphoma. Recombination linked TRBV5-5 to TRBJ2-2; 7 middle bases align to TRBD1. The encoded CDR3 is CASSPGTVNTGELFF. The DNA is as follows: TGTGCCAGCAGCCCGGGGACAGTTAACACCGGGGAGCTGTTTTTT. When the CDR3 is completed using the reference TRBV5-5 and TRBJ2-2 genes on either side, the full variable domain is DAGVTQSPTHLIKTRGQQVTLRCSPISGHKSVSWYQQVLGQGPQFIFQYYEKEERGRGNFPDRFSARQFPNYSSELNVNALLLGDSALYLCASSPGTVNTGELFFGEGSRLTVL.